Shown below are 12 T cell receptor beta chains from a single sample sequenced in a study of T cell changes during pregnancy in multiple sclerosis. Method: immunoSEQ multiplex PCR; TCRdb's copy keeps in-frame clones and lacks some. The sample contains 25,000 to 35,000 clones, more than 90% of which appear only once. The sequencing here drew on CD4+ T cells from peripheral blood mononuclear cells, taken in the second trimester of pregnancy. The receptors were gathered from a female donor in good health, enrolled as a control in a pregnancy study.

V and J are TRBV5-6 and TRBJ1-5; a possible D gene is TRBD1 (6 bases). Trimming shortened V by 3 bases and J by 1 base, and 17 bases separated the two germline ends. CDR1 and CDR2 from the germline V gene are SGHDT and YYEEEE. There are 17 residues in the CDR3. The CDR3 region has the DNA TGTGCCAGCAGCTGTCAGCCCCGGACAGCAAGCAATCAGCCCCAGCATTTT. Translated: CASSCQPRTASNQPQHF.

J is TRBJ1-2 and V is TRBV29-1; 7 bases are shared with TRBD1. Germline-derived CDR1 and CDR2 are SQVTM and ANQGSEA. The CDR3 covers 13 residues. The V and J ends lost 3 bases and 6 bases, in that order; junction bases with no gene match: 7. The chain's CDR3 is CSVDYRGVNGYTF. CDR3 in DNA: TGCAGCGTTGATTACAGGGGAGTAAATGGCTACACCTTC.

This clone has only one observation. The chain couples TRBV6-1 to TRBJ1-1, with D perhaps matching TRBD1 (6 bases). The germline gives CDR1 MNHNS, CDR2 SASEGT. Trimming shortened V by 8 bases and J by 4 bases, and 20 bases separated the two germline ends. CDR3 size: 15 residues. CDR3 region: CASSLEGRGVTEAFF. CDR3 coding DNA: TGTGCCAGCTCGCTTGAGGGGAGGGGGGTCACTGAAGCTTTCTTT.

V is TRBV5-1 and J is TRBJ2-1, with 8 bases fitting TRBD1. With 3 bases clipped from V and 8 bases from J, the junction kept 10 bases outside the gene matches. The germline V gene encodes CDR1 SGHRS and CDR2 YFSETQ. CDR3 length: 15 residues. CDR3 in DNA: TGCGCCAGCAGCTCGACAGGGGACGGATGGGATGAGCAGTTCTTC. It encodes CASSSTGDGWDEQFF.

CDR3 amino acids: CASSQIAGGEGEQFF. Here the CDR3 DNA reads TGTGCCAGCAGTCAAATAGCGGGGGGGGAGGGTGAGCAGTTCTTC. The rearrangement links TRBV6-1 to TRBJ2-1, with TRBD2 identical over 11 bases. Trimming removed 5 bases from V and 9 bases from J; junction bases left unmatched: 9. The CDR3 runs to 15 residues. Germline CDR1 reads MNHNS; CDR2 reads SASEGT.

This chain connects TRBV19 to TRBJ1-1; tentative D call: TRBD1 (6 bases). Between the trimmed V and J ends, which lost 2 bases and 8 bases, there was a span of 12 bases. The germline CDR1 and CDR2 sequences are LNHDA and SQIVND (reference sequence). This CDR3 contains 13 residues. The CDR3 protein is CASSILKGTEAFF. The DNA of the CDR3 is TGTGCCAGTAGTATATTAAAAGGGACAGAAGCTTTCTTT.

The chain employs TRBV19 and TRBJ1-6, with D uncertain. V dropped 1 base and J dropped 11 bases, with 15 bases sitting between them. The CDR3 runs to 15 residues. CDR1 and CDR2 (germline): LNHDA, SQIVND (reference sequence). CDR3 residues: CASSIVVRDLAPLHF. The CDR3 coding sequence is TGTGCCAGTAGTATAGTGGTTCGGGATTTGGCACCCCTCCACTTT.

V gene TRBV10-1 combines with J gene TRBJ1-5; no definite D call. Per germline, CDR1 WNHNN and CDR2 SYGVQD (reference sequence). The CDR3 contains 12 residues. The V end was cut by 3 bases, the J end by 5 bases, with 5 bases between. The CDR3 region is CASSDSYQPQHF. In DNA, the CDR3 is TGCGCCAGCAGTGACAGTTATCAGCCCCAGCATTTT.

The chain combines TRBV7-2 with TRBJ2-3, with a possible D match to TRBD1 (5 bases). This CDR3 has 14 amino acids. Germline loops: CDR1 SGHTA, CDR2 FQGNSA. The V gene lost 5 bases and the J gene lost 10 bases, with 19 bases spanning the gap. The CDR3 spells CASSPNTQGFAQYF. CDR3 DNA: TGTGCCAGCAGCCCGAACACCCAGGGTTTTGCGCAGTATTTT.

The chain combines TRBV5-4 with TRBJ2-5, with TRBD1 identical over 7 bases. Germline assignment: CDR1 SGHNT and CDR2 YYREEE (reference sequence). There are 13 residues in the CDR3. The V segment lost 2 bases and the J segment 5 bases; nucleotides outside the gene matches: 3. The CDR3 DNA reads TGTGCCAGCAGCTTAGTACAGGGGGAGACCCAGTACTTC. Amino acid sequence: CASSLVQGETQYF. Full variable domain (remainder filled in from reference TRBV5-4 and TRBJ2-5): ETGVTQSPTHLIKTRGQQVTLRCSSQSGHNTVSWYQQALGQGPQFIFQYYREEENGRGNFPPRFSGLQFPNYSSELNVNALELDDSALYLCASSLVQGETQYFGPGTRLLVL.

The V call is TRBV4-1, the J call TRBJ2-7, with 9 bases aligning to TRBD1. Germline CDR1 and CDR2: MGHRA and YSYEKL. Unmatched junction bases numbered 9, after V lost 4 bases and J lost 2 bases. CDR3 length: 16 amino acids. The DNA of the CDR3 is TGCGCCAGCAGCCCGCGAAGCACAGGGGGCGCCTACGAGCAGTACTTC. This encodes CASSPRSTGGAYEQYF.

This chain uses TRBV7-9 with TRBJ2-3; 9 nucleotides agree with TRBD2. This CDR3 spans 15 amino acids. Germline V gives CDR1 SEHNR, CDR2 FQNEAQ (reference sequence). V lost 5 bases, J lost 5 bases, and 8 bases stayed unmatched. The CDR3 loop is CASSPRGGRRDTQYF. As DNA, the CDR3 is TGTGCCAGCAGCCCGCGGGGGGGCCGGCGAGATACGCAGTATTTT.